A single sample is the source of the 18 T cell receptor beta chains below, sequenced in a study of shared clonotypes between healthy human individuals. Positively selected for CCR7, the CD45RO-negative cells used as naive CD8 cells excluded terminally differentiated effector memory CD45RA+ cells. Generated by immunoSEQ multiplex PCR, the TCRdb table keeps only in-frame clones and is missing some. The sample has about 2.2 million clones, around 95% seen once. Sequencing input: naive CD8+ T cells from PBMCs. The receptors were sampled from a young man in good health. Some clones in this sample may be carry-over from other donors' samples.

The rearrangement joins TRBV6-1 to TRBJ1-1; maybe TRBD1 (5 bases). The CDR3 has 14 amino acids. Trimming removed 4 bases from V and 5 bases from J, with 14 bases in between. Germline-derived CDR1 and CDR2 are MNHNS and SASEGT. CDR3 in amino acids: CASSVWQGTTEAFF. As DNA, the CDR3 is TGTGCCAGCAGTGTGTGGCAGGGAACGACTGAAGCTTTCTTT.

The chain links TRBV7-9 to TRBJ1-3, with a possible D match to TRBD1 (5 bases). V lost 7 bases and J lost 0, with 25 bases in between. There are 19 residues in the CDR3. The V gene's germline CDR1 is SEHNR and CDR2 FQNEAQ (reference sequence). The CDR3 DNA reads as TGTGCCAGCACCCCCTCTACTCCGGGACGGAGTCACTCTGGAAACACCATATATTTT. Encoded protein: CASTPSTPGRSHSGNTIYF.

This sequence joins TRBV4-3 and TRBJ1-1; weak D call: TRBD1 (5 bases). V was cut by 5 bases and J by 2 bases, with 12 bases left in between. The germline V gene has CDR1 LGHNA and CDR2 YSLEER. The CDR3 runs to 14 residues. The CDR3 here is CASSRGRYNTEAFF. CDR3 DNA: TGCGCCAGCAGCAGGGGACGGTATAACACTGAAGCTTTCTTT.

The chain's CDR3 is CASRSGGYYTF. In nucleotides, the CDR3 is TGTGCCAGTAGGAGTGGGGGTTACTACACCTTC. This sequence joins TRBV6-1 and TRBJ1-2; TRBD1 is a possible D gene (5 bases). The germline V and J ends were trimmed by 9 bases and 10 bases, with 15 bases remaining between them. CDR3 length: 11 amino acids. CDR1 is MNHNS, CDR2 SASEGT, per germline.

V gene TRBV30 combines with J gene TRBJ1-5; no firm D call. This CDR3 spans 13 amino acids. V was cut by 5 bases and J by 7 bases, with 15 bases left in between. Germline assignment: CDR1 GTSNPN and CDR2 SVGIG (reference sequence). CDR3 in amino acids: CAWARKGKQPQHF. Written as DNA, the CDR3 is TGTGCCTGGGCGCGAAAGGGTAAACAGCCCCAGCATTTT. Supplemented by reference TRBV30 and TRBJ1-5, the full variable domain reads SQTIHQWPATLVQPVGSPLSLECTVEGTSNPNLYWYRQAAGRGLQLLFYSVGIGQISSEVPQNLSASRPQDRQFILSSKKLLLSDSGFYLCAWARKGKQPQHFGDGTRLSIL.

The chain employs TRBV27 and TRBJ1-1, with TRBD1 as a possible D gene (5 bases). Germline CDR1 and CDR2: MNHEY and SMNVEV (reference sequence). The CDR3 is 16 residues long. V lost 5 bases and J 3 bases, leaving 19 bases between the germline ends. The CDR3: CASSHTPALGDTEAFF. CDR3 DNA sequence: TGTGCCAGCAGTCACACCCCGGCACTAGGGGACACTGAAGCTTTCTTT.

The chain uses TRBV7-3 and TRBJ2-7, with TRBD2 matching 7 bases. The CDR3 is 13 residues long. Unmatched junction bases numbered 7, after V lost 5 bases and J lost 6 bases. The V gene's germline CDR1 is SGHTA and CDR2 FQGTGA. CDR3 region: CASSGDYGAEQYF. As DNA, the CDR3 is TGTGCCAGCAGCGGGGACTACGGGGCCGAGCAGTACTTC.

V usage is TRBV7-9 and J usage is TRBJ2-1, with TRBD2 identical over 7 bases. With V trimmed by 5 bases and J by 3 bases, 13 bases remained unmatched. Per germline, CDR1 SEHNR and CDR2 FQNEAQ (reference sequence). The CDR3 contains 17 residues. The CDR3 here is CASSTTDRDYVYNEQFF. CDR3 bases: TGTGCCAGCAGCACGACCGACCGGGACTATGTCTACAATGAGCAGTTCTTC.

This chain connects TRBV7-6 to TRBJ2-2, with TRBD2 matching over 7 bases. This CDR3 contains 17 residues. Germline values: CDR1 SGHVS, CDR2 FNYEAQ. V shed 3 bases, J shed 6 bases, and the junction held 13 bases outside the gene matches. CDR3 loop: CASSFLAGGRASGELFF. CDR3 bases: TGTGCCAGCAGCTTCCTCGCCGGTGGGAGGGCCTCCGGGGAGCTGTTTTTT.

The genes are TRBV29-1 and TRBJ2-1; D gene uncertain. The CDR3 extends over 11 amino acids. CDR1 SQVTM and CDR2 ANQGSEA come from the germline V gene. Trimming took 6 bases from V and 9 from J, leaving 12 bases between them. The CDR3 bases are TGCAGCGTACCCAGAACGGGTGAGCAGTTCTTC. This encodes CSVPRTGEQFF.

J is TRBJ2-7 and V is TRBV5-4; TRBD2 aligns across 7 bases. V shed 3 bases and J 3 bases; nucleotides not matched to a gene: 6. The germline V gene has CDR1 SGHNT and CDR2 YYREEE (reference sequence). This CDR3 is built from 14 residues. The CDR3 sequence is CASSYHSGFYEQYF. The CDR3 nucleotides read TGTGCCAGCAGCTATCATAGCGGGTTCTACGAGCAGTACTTC.

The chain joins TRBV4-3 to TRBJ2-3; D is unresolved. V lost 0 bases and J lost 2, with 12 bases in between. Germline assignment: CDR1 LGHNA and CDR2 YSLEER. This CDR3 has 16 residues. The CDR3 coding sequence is TGCGCCAGCAGCCAAGATTTTTCTGCTTTCACAGATACGCAGTATTTT. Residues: CASSQDFSAFTDTQYF.

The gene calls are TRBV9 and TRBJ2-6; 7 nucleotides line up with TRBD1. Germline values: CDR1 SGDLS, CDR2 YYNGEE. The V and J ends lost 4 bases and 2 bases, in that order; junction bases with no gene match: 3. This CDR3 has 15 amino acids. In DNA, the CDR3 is TGTGCCAGCAGCCAGGGGGAGCCTGGGGCCAACGTCCTGACTTTC. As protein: CASSQGEPGANVLTF.

Here the CDR3 reads CASSFQDRGRDEQYF. The CDR3 nucleotides read TGTGCCAGCAGTTTTCAGGACAGGGGGAGGGACGAGCAGTACTTC. The chain recombines TRBV28 with TRBJ2-7; TRBD1 aligns across 10 bases. The CDR3 has 15 amino acids. V gave up 3 bases and J gave up 5 bases; unmatched junction bases: 7. Germline CDR1 MDHEN, CDR2 SYDVKM.

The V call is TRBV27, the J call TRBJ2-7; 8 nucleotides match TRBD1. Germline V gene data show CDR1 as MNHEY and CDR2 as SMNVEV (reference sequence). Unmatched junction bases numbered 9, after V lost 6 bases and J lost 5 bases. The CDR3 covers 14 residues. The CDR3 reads CASRGQGAAHEQYF. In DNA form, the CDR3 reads TGTGCCAGCAGAGGACAGGGAGCGGCCCACGAGCAGTACTTC.

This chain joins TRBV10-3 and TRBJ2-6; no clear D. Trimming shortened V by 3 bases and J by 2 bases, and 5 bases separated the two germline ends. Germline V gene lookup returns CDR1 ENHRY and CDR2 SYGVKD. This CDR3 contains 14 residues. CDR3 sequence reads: CAISERAGANVLTF. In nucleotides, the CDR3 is TGTGCCATCAGTGAAAGGGCTGGGGCCAACGTCCTGACTTTC.

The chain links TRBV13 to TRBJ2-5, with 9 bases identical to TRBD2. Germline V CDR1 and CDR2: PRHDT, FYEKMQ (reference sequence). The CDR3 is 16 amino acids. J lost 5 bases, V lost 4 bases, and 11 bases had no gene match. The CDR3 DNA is TGTGCCAGCAGCTCCCGCCTAGCGGGAAGTAGGGAGACCCAGTACTTC. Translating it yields CASSSRLAGSRETQYF.

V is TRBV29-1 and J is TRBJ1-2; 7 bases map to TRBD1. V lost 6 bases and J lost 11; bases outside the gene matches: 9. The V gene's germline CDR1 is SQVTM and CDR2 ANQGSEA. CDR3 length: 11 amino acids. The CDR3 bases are TGCAGCGTCCGACAGGGCCTTGGGTACACCTTC. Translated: CSVRQGLGYTF.